This passage covers 9 T cell receptor beta chains from one sample sequenced in a study of beta chain features in type 1 diabetes. Expressed TCRB transcripts were sequenced because the entire RNA isolate underwent reverse transcription. Sequenced by immunoSEQ multiplex PCR; TCRdb stores in-frame clones only, minus some. The profile shows 130,000 to 150,000 clones, under 60% of them singletons. Sequenced: Tregs from blood. These TCRs come from a man between 18 and 35 years old in good health.

This clone was detected a few times. V usage is TRBV28 and J usage is TRBJ2-7, with TRBD1 identical over 8 bases. The trim removed 6 bases at V and 2 bases at J, leaving 9 bases unmatched. Germline loops: CDR1 MDHEN, CDR2 SYDVKM. This CDR3 comprises 15 residues. CDR3 protein: CASRRLWGQAYEQYF. CDR3 DNA sequence: TGTGCCAGCAGACGGCTCTGGGGACAGGCCTACGAGCAGTACTTC.

The chain couples TRBV28 to TRBJ2-7; 7 bases agree with TRBD2. V dropped 2 bases and J dropped 0; count of bases not matched to a gene: 4. Germline-derived CDR1 and CDR2 are MDHEN and SYDVKM. CDR3 length equals 15 residues. The CDR3 region has the DNA TGTGCCAGCAGTTTAAGCGGGGTGGCCTCCTACGAGCAGTACTTC. It yields the protein CASSLSGVASYEQYF. Complete variable domain (other parts from reference TRBV28 and TRBJ2-7): DVKVTQSSRYLVKRTGEKVFLECVQDMDHENMFWYRQDPGLGLRLIYFSYDVKMKEKGDIPEGYSVSREKKERFSLILESASTNQTSMYLCASSLSGVASYEQYFGPGTRLTVT.

The chain uses TRBV19 and TRBJ1-5; D possibly corresponds to TRBD1 (5 bases). Trimming pared 3 bases from V and 7 bases from J, leaving 13 bases between. This CDR3 comprises 14 residues. Germline CDR1 is LNHDA and CDR2 is SQIVND (reference sequence). The CDR3 DNA sequence: TGTGCCAGTAGTATCGGCGGGGGATCCCAGCCCCAGCATTTT. This encodes CASSIGGGSQPQHF.

This clone was observed a few times. This sequence joins TRBV7-2 and TRBJ2-7, with TRBD1 matching over 10 bases. CDR3 length: 14 amino acids. Trimming took 5 bases from V and 6 from J; bases not matched to a gene: 7. Per germline, CDR1 SGHTA and CDR2 FQGNSA. CDR3 nucleotide sequence: TGTGCCAGCAGCCAGGACAGGGGGGCTTCCGAGCAGTACTTC. Protein: CASSQDRGASEQYF.

The rearrangement uses TRBV6-5 and TRBJ1-5; D unclear. Trimming shortened V by 2 bases and J by 7 bases, and 12 bases separated the two germline ends. The germline V gene has CDR1 MNHEY and CDR2 SVGAGI. The CDR3 runs to 14 residues. CDR3 DNA sequence: TGTGCCAGCAGTTACATTGCCGACTGGCAGCCCCAGCATTTT. It translates to CASSYIADWQPQHF.

The chain joins TRBV5-6 to TRBJ1-5, with 9 positions matching TRBD1. The CDR3 spans 16 residues. V lost 0 bases to trimming and J lost 3 bases; unmatched junction nucleotides: 4. Germline loops: CDR1 SGHDT, CDR2 YYEEEE. The CDR3 loop reads CASSLGTGADNQPQHF. The DNA for the CDR3 is TGTGCCAGCAGCTTGGGGACAGGGGCAGACAATCAGCCCCAGCATTTT.

This clone was picked up a small number of times. The rearrangement uses TRBV18 and TRBJ1-1; TRBD1 might be the D (6 bases). CDR1 is KGHSH and CDR2 is LQKENI in the germline V gene. V shed 0 bases and J shed 1 base, with 6 bases lying between them. The CDR3 runs 14 residues. As DNA, the CDR3 is TGTGCCAGCTCACCACCGACAGGGAACACTGAAGCTTTCTTT. It translates to CASSPPTGNTEAFF. The full variable domain, completed using reference TRBV18 and TRBJ1-1, is NAGVMQNPRHLVRRRGQEARLRCSPMKGHSHVYWYRQLPEEGLKFMVYLQKENIIDESGMPKERFSAEFPKEGPSILRIQQVVRGDSAAYFCASSPPTGNTEAFFGQGTRLTVV.

The chain employs TRBV27 and TRBJ2-2, with D possibly matching TRBD1 (6 bases). Germline V CDR1 and CDR2: MNHEY, SMNVEV (reference sequence). CDR3 length equals 13 residues. The V and J ends lost 11 bases and 6 bases respectively, with 16 bases between them. This CDR3 reads CAGGHNGAGELFF. The DNA of the CDR3 is TGTGCCGGGGGACATAATGGAGCCGGGGAGCTGTTTTTT.

The genes are TRBV5-8 and TRBJ1-2, with D possibly matching TRBD1 (5 bases). Germline CDR1 SGHTS, CDR2 YDEGEE. Between the trimmed V and J ends, which lost 2 bases and 5 bases, there was a span of 13 bases. This CDR3 comprises 14 residues. The CDR3 DNA sequence: TGTGCCAGCAGCTTTCAAGGAAAGGGGTATGGCTACACCTTC. Its translation: CASSFQGKGYGYTF.